Below, one T cell receptor (beta chain) is given with its context. Trimming took 7 bases from V and 3 from J; bases not matched to a gene: 10. This CDR3 is built from 14 residues. Germline CDR1 SQVTM, CDR2 ANQGSEA. This record comes from a study of control samples from healthy donors and cancer patients. The assay was immunoSEQ multiplex PCR, and TCRdb's table has in-frame clones only and misses some. The sample records about 120,000 clones, approximately 91% being singletons. The receptor comes from a woman in her late teens or twenties in good health. The rearrangement joins TRBV29-1 to TRBJ2-5; 8 bases match TRBD1. Sequencing used blood. The CDR3 region has the DNA TGCAGCGCCAGACCTCGGACAGGGAAAGAGACCCAGTACTTC. Translating it yields CSARPRTGKETQYF.